These 31 T cell receptor beta chains were sequenced from one sample in a study of T cells in Graves' hyperthyroidism and ophthalmopathy. Amplification yielded TCR beta CDR3 regions, with RNA transcripts as the source. TCR CDR3 regions were first amplified by RT-PCR with HTBI primers. TCRdb used MiXCR to reprocess the multiplex PCR reads, holding one entry per CDR3 protein. The table has around 700,000 distinct CDR3 sequences, around 19% seen once. Specimen: blood. The receptors stem from a woman aged 50 to 60 with Graves' hyperthyroidism that later progressed to Graves' ophthalmopathy.

V usage is TRBV3-1 and J usage is TRBJ2-3, with 7 bases aligning to TRBD2. The CDR3 contains 17 residues. Germline CDR1 is LGHDT and CDR2 is YNNKEL (reference sequence). J lost 7 bases, V lost 1 base, and 14 bases had no gene match. CDR3 in amino acids: CASSQGGREALINTQYF. CDR3 sequence (DNA): TGTGCCAGCAGCCAAGGGGGACGGGAGGCCCTCATAAATACGCAGTATTTT.

The chain joins TRBV20-1 to TRBJ1-4, with a tentative D call TRBD1 (5 bases). Germline V gene data show CDR1 as DFQATT and CDR2 as SNEGSKA (reference sequence). CDR3 size: 14 residues. Trimming stripped 3 bases from V and 0 bases from J, with 8 bases between. In nucleotides, the CDR3 is TGCAGTGCTAGGGACACCACAACTAATGAAAAACTGTTTTTT. It encodes CSARDTTTNEKLFF.

The rearrangement uses TRBV15 and TRBJ1-2; unclear D gene. The germline gives CDR1 LNHNV, CDR2 YYDKDF (reference sequence). This CDR3 contains 12 residues. Trimming stripped 2 bases from V and 6 bases from J, with 7 bases between. The chain's CDR3 is CATSRPPDGYTF. CDR3 nucleotides: TGTGCCACCAGCAGACCCCCTGATGGCTACACCTTC.

The chain employs TRBV29-1 and TRBJ2-5; 7 bases fit TRBD1. The J segment lost 5 bases and the V segment lost 3 bases, leaving 9 bases of the junction unmatched. Per the germline V gene, CDR1 is SQVTM and CDR2 is ANQGSEA. CDR3 size: 14 residues. The DNA for the CDR3 is TGCAGCGTTGAGGGGACAGTGGACACGGAGACCCAGTACTTC. Translating gives CSVEGTVDTETQYF. Full variable domain (outside the CDR3, taken from reference TRBV29-1 and TRBJ2-5): SAVISQKPSRDICQRGTSLTIQCQVDSQVTMMFWYRQQPGQSLTLIATANQGSEATYESGFVIDKFPISRPNLTFSTLTVSNMSPEDSSIYLCSVEGTVDTETQYFGPGTRLLVL.

As for this clonotype: It may be a read error: a sequence one base away is much more abundant. The chain carries TRBV2 and TRBJ2-5; 13 bases fit TRBD2. V shed 7 bases and J 5 bases; nucleotides not matched to a gene: 10. Germline V gives CDR1 SNHLY, CDR2 FYNNEI. This CDR3 is built from 16 residues. This CDR3 is CASILGTSGVRETQYF. In nucleotides, the CDR3 is TGTGCCAGCATACTCGGGACTAGCGGGGTACGGGAGACCCAGTACTTC.

This clonotype was detected ten times or more. The rearrangement joins TRBV12-3 or TRBV12-4 to TRBJ2-1, with a weak D call TRBD1 (5 bases). The CDR3 sequence is 14 residues long. Trimming removed 4 bases from V and 0 bases from J, with 7 bases in between. DNA of the CDR3: TGTGCCAGCAGTTCGACAGCCTCCTACAATGAGCAGTTCTTC. Translating it yields CASSSTASYNEQFF.

The V and J genes are TRBV12-3 or TRBV12-4 and TRBJ2-2; 7 bases align to TRBD2. CDR3 size: 16 residues. V gave up 6 bases and J gave up 4 bases; unmatched junction bases: 11. CDR3 loop: CASSRRVRTSTGELFF. The CDR3 nucleotides are TGTGCCAGCAGCCGACGGGTCAGGACTAGCACCGGGGAGCTGTTTTTT.

The chain recombines TRBV14 with TRBJ2-2; D may be TRBD1 (6 bases). The CDR3 has 17 residues. The germline V gene encodes CDR1 SGHDN and CDR2 FVKESK. V was trimmed by 1 base and J by 2 bases, leaving 14 bases between them. The CDR3 bases are TGTGCCAGCAGCCAAGGGGCCCGACAGGAAAACACCGGGGAGCTGTTTTTT. Translation: CASSQGARQENTGELFF. The full variable domain, rest sourced from reference TRBV14 and TRBJ2-2, is EAGVTQFPSHSVIEKGQTVTLRCDPISGHDNLYWYRRVMGKEIKFLLHFVKESKQDESGMPNNRFLAERTGGTYSTLKVQPAELEDSGVYFCASSQGARQENTGELFFGEGSRLTVL.

This clonotype showed up many times. V gene TRBV7-2 combines with J gene TRBJ2-1, with 13 bases matching TRBD2. The V gene end was trimmed by 1 base and the J gene end by 8 bases; junction bases not matched to a gene: 11. The CDR3 sequence is 18 residues long. Looked up from germline, CDR1 is SGHTA and CDR2 is FQGNSA. The CDR3 is CASSLDPRLAGGRDEQFF. The CDR3 bases are TGTGCCAGCAGCTTAGACCCCCGACTAGCGGGGGGTAGAGATGAGCAGTTCTTC. Supplemented by reference TRBV7-2 and TRBJ2-1, the full variable domain reads GAGVSQSPSNKVTEKGKDVELRCDPISGHTALYWYRQSLGQGLEFLIYFQGNSAPDKSGLPSDRFSAERTGGSVSTLTIQRTQQEDSAVYLCASSLDPRLAGGRDEQFFGPGTRLTVL.

This clonotype was seen repeatedly, ten times or more. The chain employs TRBV12-3 or TRBV12-4 and TRBJ1-2; perhaps TRBD1 as D (5 bases). CDR3 length: 14 amino acids. V lost 3 bases and J lost 2, with 10 bases in between. In nucleotides, the CDR3 is TGTGCCAGCAGTTTCTCGACAGTAAACTATGGCTACACCTTC. Its protein is CASSFSTVNYGYTF.

On this clonotype itself: This may come from a read error, since a much larger clone is one base off. The chain recombines TRBV7-9 with TRBJ2-7, with no clear D. Trimming took off 6 bases at V and 0 bases at J, with 6 bases between the two ends. CDR1 and CDR2 (germline): SEHNR, FQNEAQ (reference sequence). The CDR3 totals 12 residues. The CDR3 region is CASRGNSYEQYF. In DNA, the CDR3 is TGTGCCAGCAGGGGGAACTCCTACGAGCAGTACTTC.

This clonotype was detected ten times or more. The rearrangement uses TRBV11-2 and TRBJ1-3, with D possibly being TRBD1 (5 bases). CDR3 length equals 15 residues. Trimming removed 4 bases at V and 4 bases at J, with 14 bases between. The germline V gene encodes CDR1 SGHAT and CDR2 FQNNGV. The CDR3 DNA sequence: TGTGCCAGCAGCTCCAACCAGGGAAAAGGAAACACCATATATTTT. It translates to CASSSNQGKGNTIYF.

This chain uses TRBV9 with TRBJ2-3, with D perhaps TRBD2 (6 bases). Germline assignment: CDR1 SGDLS and CDR2 YYNGEE. The CDR3 consists of 16 residues. Trimming took off 0 bases at V and 0 bases at J, with 11 bases between the two ends. This chain's CDR3 is CASSVGVLASTDTQYF. CDR3 bases: TGTGCCAGCAGCGTAGGTGTTCTAGCGAGCACAGATACGCAGTATTTT.

This chain connects TRBV7-9 to TRBJ2-2, with unresolved D. CDR1 is SEHNR and CDR2 is FQNEAQ in the germline V gene (reference sequence). Trimming stripped 0 bases from V and 7 bases from J, with 6 bases between. The CDR3 totals 13 residues. CDR3 amino acids: CASSLALGGELFF. In DNA, the CDR3 is TGTGCCAGCAGCTTAGCGCTCGGCGGGGAGCTGTTTTTT. The full variable domain, rest sourced from reference TRBV7-9 and TRBJ2-2, is DTGVSQNPRHKITKRGQNVTFRCDPISEHNRLYWYRQTLGQGPEFLTYFQNEAQLEKSRLLSDRFSAERPKGSFSTLEIQRTEQGDSAMYLCASSLALGGELFFGEGSRLTVL.

Ten or more counts support this clonotype. The V and J genes are TRBV3-1 and TRBJ2-1; 8 bases map to TRBD1. After removal of 0 bases from V and 6 bases from J, the junction contained 10 bases not matched to a gene. Germline lookup yields CDR1 LGHDT and CDR2 YNNKEL (reference sequence). The CDR3 length is 17 residues. CDR3 sequence (DNA): TGTGCCAGCAGCCAAGATCTAGGCAGGGGGCCGATCAATGAGCAGTTCTTC. Its protein product is CASSQDLGRGPINEQFF.

Notes on this clonotype: A clone one base away is much larger, so this may be a read error. The V gene is TRBV20-1, the J gene TRBJ1-1, with a possible D match to TRBD1 (6 bases). Trimming removed 2 bases at V and 4 bases at J, with 11 bases between. The germline V gene encodes CDR1 DFQATT and CDR2 SNEGSKA (reference sequence). This CDR3 spans 13 amino acids. CDR3 amino acids: CSARSLGATEAFF. In DNA, the CDR3 is TGCAGTGCTAGAAGTCTGGGGGCCACTGAAGCTTTCTTT.

There are a few counts of this clonotype. This could be a read error, since a much larger clone is one nucleotide away. The gene calls are TRBV11-2 and TRBJ2-3, with 9 bases aligning to TRBD2. This CDR3 contains 16 residues. Germline V CDR1 and CDR2: SGHAT, FQNNGV. In DNA, the CDR3 is TGTGCCAGCGGCTTAGGGCTAGCGGGGTACACAGATACGCAGTATTTT. It codes for CASGLGLAGYTDTQYF.

This clonotype was seen ten or more times. The rearrangement links TRBV3-1 to TRBJ1-2, with D maybe TRBD1 (5 bases). V was trimmed by 5 bases and J by 8 bases, leaving 12 bases between them. CDR3 length: 12 residues. CDR1 LGHDT and CDR2 YNNKEL come from the germline V gene (reference sequence). The CDR3 is CASSGGGDGYTF. The DNA for the CDR3 is TGTGCCAGCAGCGGCGGAGGGGACGGCTACACCTTC.

In regard to this clonotype: One junction end does not reproduce the germline sequence, and a read error may be involved. The J gene is TRBJ1-1, the V gene TRBV6-1, with D possibly TRBD1 on 5 matching bases. The CDR3 is 13 amino acids. Looked up from germline, CDR1 is MNHNS and CDR2 is SASEGT. In nucleotides, the CDR3 is TGTGCCAGCCGAAGAGAGGGGCTAGCTGAAGTTTTCTTT. It yields the protein CASRREGLAEVFF.

The chain combines TRBV9 with TRBJ1-2; 8 nucleotides agree with TRBD1. Germline CDR1 is SGDLS and CDR2 is YYNGEE. The CDR3 sequence is 15 residues long. V shed 4 bases and J 5 bases; nucleotides not matched to a gene: 10. In DNA, the CDR3 is TGTGCCAGCAGCCAAAATCAGGGGGCTCAGTATGGCTACACCTTC. Protein sequence: CASSQNQGAQYGYTF.

This clonotype was seen repeatedly, ten times or more. CDR3 loop: CASSLEASGGVPDTQYF. The DNA of the CDR3 is TGCGCCAGCAGCTTGGAGGCTAGCGGGGGTGTCCCAGATACGCAGTATTTT. This sequence joins TRBV5-1 and TRBJ2-3; 10 bases are a match to TRBD2. Germline CDR1 reads SGHRS; CDR2 reads YFSETQ. CDR3 length: 17 residues. V was clipped by 0 bases and J by 4 bases; unmatched bases: 8.

This clonotype was found many times. The chain is built from TRBV7-9 and TRBJ1-1; a possible D gene is TRBD1 (5 bases). V was shortened by 5 bases and J by 1 base, with 17 bases between the two germline ends. The CDR3 loop spans 16 amino acids. CDR1 and CDR2 from the germline V gene are SEHNR and FQNEAQ (reference sequence). The CDR3 coding sequence is TGTGCCAGCAGCAACCGTTACGGGGCCGGGAACACTGAAGCTTTCTTT. Its translation: CASSNRYGAGNTEAFF.

This clonotype has at least ten counts. This chain uses TRBV12-3 or TRBV12-4 with TRBJ1-4, with 8 bases identical to TRBD1. This CDR3 spans 15 amino acids. V shed 6 bases and J 7 bases; nucleotides not matched to a gene: 10. The CDR3 loop reads CASSPIRGRSEKLFF. In nucleotides, the CDR3 is TGTGCCAGCAGCCCAATCAGGGGGCGAAGTGAAAAACTGTTTTTT.

The chain couples TRBV6-1 to TRBJ2-5, with D perhaps matching TRBD1 or TRBD2 (5 bases each). There are 15 residues in the CDR3. Germline values: CDR1 MNHNS, CDR2 SASEGT. V gave up 7 bases and J gave up 5 bases, with 20 bases separating them. CDR3 nucleotide sequence: TGTGCCAGCACCCAAGTCCAGGGAAGGAGGGAGACCCAGTACTTC. Protein sequence: CASTQVQGRRETQYF.

This clonotype has only a few counts. The rearrangement joins TRBV3-1 to TRBJ2-4; D is possibly TRBD1 (5 bases). This CDR3 contains 17 residues. In germline, CDR1 is LGHDT, CDR2 YNNKEL (reference sequence). The ends were cut back, 2 bases at V and 7 bases at J, with 21 bases in the middle. CDR3 sequence (DNA): TGTGCCAGCAGCCAAAGTTTATTAGGGGCAGGGTCGAACATTCAGTACTTC. Translated: CASSQSLLGAGSNIQYF.

This clonotype showed up just a few times. This chain links TRBV5-1 with TRBJ1-4, with TRBD1 matching over 7 bases. Germline loops: CDR1 SGHRS, CDR2 YFSETQ. The J segment lost 7 bases and the V segment lost 2 bases, leaving 8 bases of the junction unmatched. The CDR3 loop spans 15 amino acids. The CDR3 spells CASSFEGAAGEKLFF. For the CDR3, the DNA is TGCGCCAGCAGCTTTGAGGGGGCTGCGGGTGAAAAACTGTTTTTT.

The chain couples TRBV20-1 to TRBJ2-7; the D is unclear. Trimming left V 3 bases short and J 2 bases short, with 8 bases between. Germline assignment: CDR1 DFQATT and CDR2 SNEGSKA (reference sequence). The CDR3 extends over 12 amino acids. The CDR3 here is CSARDATYEQYF. CDR3 nucleotide sequence: TGCAGTGCTAGGGACGCCACCTACGAGCAGTACTTC.

This clonotype was seen a few times. The rearrangement joins TRBV12-3 or TRBV12-4 to TRBJ1-2; D ambiguous. This CDR3 is built from 13 residues. V gave up 3 bases and J gave up 8 bases, with 13 bases separating them. CDR3 nucleotides: TGTGCCAGCAGTTTCGGCCGATCAGGCGGCTACACCTTC. This codes for CASSFGRSGGYTF.

This clonotype was detected ten times or more. The chain has TRBV3-1 and TRBJ2-7; 12 positions agree with TRBD2. The V gene end was trimmed by 1 base and the J gene end by 2 bases; junction bases not matched to a gene: 12. Per germline, CDR1 LGHDT and CDR2 YNNKEL (reference sequence). CDR3 length: 19 residues. The CDR3 nucleotides are TGTGCCAGCAGCCAAGGAAAATCAACTAGCGGGGGGACCACCTACGAGCAGTACTTC. Translating it yields CASSQGKSTSGGTTYEQYF.

The chain has TRBV27 and TRBJ1-3; D unclear. Per germline, CDR1 MNHEY and CDR2 SMNVEV (reference sequence). The V and J ends lost 4 bases and 2 bases respectively, with 6 bases between them. This CDR3 comprises 13 residues. The CDR3 is CASSYAPGNTIYF. The CDR3 region has the DNA TGTGCCAGCAGTTACGCCCCTGGAAACACCATATATTTT.

The rearrangement links TRBV19 to TRBJ1-6, with TRBD1 matching over 9 bases. Germline CDR1 is LNHDA and CDR2 is SQIVND (reference sequence). The CDR3 covers 16 residues. V was pared by 7 bases and J by 4 bases, with 8 bases of the junction left unmatched. This CDR3 is CASTPQGAFYNSPLHF. The CDR3 DNA reads TGTGCCAGTACCCCACAGGGGGCTTTTTATAATTCACCCCTCCACTTT.